This T cell receptor beta chain was found in a study of vaccination and CD4 T cells after COVID-19. Looking at the study overall: In culture, cells were exposed to overlapping spike peptides from SARS-CoV-2, HCoV-NL63, HCoV-OC43 and HCoV-229E.

Per germline, CDR1 MNHNS and CDR2 SASEGT. The V end lost 6 bases, the J end lost 1 base, and 18 bases lay between the germline ends. The CDR3 covers 16 residues. The treatment: approximately 11-day PBMC culture with coronavirus spike peptide pools or control peptides (ViraFEST assay). Unexposed donor CD4+ T cells predated the COVID-19 pandemic, collected 2011-2018. Each of days 3 and 7 saw half the medium replaced by fresh IL-2 medium. Whenever cell numbers allowed, CD4+ T cells from unexposed donors were probed with SARS-CoV-2 S/N and four cold-coronavirus spikes. The Oncomine TCR Beta short-read assay was what sequenced the DNA obtained from cultured CD4+ T cells. TCRdb passed the PCR reads through MiXCR, listing each CDR3 protein once. Found here are about 4,900 distinct CDR3 sequences, roughly 28% of them singletons; the top ten hold around 30%. This clonotype has a handful of counts. What it binds is not known.

This chain connects TRBV6-1 to TRBJ1-1; D may be TRBD1 (5 bases). This sequence was found in a human donor in good health. Input material: CD4+ T cells from blood, cultured in vitro. The CDR3: CASRPNRDAPNTEAFF. For the CDR3, the DNA is TGTGCCAGCAGACCCAACCGGGACGCCCCGAACACTGAAGCTTTCTTT.